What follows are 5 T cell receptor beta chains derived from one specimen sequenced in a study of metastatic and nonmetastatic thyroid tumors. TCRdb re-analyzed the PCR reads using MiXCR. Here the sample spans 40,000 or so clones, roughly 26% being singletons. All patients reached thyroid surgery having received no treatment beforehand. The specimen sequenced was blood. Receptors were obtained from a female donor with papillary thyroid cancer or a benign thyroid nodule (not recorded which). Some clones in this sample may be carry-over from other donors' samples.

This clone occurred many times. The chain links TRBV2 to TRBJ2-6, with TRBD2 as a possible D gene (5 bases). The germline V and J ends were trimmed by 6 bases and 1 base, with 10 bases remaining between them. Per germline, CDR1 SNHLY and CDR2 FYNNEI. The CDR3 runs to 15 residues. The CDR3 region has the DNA TGTGCCAGCAGGCGACTAACTTCTGGGGCCAACGTCCTGACTTTC. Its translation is CASRRLTSGANVLTF.

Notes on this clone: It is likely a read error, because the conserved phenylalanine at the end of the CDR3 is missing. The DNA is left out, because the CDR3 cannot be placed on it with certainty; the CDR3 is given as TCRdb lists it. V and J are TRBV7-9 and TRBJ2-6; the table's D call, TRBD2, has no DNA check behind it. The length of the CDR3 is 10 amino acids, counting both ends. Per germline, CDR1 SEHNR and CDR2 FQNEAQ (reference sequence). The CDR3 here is CASSPYTSGS.

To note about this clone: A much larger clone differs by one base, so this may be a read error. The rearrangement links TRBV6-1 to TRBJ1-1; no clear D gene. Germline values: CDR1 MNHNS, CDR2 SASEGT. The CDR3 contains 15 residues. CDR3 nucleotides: TGTGCCAGCAGACAGAACCACCAATTGAATACTGAAGCTTTCTTT. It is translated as CASRQNHQLNTEAFF.

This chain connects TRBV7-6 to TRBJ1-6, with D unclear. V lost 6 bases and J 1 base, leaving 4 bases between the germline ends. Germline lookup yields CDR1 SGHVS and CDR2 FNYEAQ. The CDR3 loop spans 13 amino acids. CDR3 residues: CASRESYNSPLHF. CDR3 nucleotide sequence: TGTGCCAGCAGGGAGTCCTATAATTCACCCCTCCACTTT.

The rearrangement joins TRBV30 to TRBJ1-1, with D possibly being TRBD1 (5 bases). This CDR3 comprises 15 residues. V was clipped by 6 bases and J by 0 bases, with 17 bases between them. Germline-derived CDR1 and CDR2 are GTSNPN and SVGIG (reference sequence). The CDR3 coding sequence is TGTGCCTGTTCCAACCGACAGTTGATGAACACTGAAGCTTTCTTT. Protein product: CACSNRQLMNTEAFF.